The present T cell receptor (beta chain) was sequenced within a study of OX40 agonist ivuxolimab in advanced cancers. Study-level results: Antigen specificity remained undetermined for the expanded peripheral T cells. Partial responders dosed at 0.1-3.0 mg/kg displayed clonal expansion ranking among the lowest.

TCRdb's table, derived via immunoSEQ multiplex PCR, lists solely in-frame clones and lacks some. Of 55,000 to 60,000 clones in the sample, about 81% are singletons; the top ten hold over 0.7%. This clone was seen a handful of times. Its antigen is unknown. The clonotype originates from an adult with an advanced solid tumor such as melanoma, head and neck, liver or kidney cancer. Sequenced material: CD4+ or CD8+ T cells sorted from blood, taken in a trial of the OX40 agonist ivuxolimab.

CDR3 protein: CASSLASLHSYEQYF. CDR3 sequence (DNA): TGTGCCAGCAGCTTAGCGTCTTTACACTCCTACGAGCAGTACTTC. J is TRBJ2-7 and V is TRBV7-8, with unresolved D. Germline values: CDR1 SGHVS, CDR2 FQNEAQ. V lost 0 bases, J lost 0 bases, and 9 bases lay in between. The CDR3 has 15 amino acids.